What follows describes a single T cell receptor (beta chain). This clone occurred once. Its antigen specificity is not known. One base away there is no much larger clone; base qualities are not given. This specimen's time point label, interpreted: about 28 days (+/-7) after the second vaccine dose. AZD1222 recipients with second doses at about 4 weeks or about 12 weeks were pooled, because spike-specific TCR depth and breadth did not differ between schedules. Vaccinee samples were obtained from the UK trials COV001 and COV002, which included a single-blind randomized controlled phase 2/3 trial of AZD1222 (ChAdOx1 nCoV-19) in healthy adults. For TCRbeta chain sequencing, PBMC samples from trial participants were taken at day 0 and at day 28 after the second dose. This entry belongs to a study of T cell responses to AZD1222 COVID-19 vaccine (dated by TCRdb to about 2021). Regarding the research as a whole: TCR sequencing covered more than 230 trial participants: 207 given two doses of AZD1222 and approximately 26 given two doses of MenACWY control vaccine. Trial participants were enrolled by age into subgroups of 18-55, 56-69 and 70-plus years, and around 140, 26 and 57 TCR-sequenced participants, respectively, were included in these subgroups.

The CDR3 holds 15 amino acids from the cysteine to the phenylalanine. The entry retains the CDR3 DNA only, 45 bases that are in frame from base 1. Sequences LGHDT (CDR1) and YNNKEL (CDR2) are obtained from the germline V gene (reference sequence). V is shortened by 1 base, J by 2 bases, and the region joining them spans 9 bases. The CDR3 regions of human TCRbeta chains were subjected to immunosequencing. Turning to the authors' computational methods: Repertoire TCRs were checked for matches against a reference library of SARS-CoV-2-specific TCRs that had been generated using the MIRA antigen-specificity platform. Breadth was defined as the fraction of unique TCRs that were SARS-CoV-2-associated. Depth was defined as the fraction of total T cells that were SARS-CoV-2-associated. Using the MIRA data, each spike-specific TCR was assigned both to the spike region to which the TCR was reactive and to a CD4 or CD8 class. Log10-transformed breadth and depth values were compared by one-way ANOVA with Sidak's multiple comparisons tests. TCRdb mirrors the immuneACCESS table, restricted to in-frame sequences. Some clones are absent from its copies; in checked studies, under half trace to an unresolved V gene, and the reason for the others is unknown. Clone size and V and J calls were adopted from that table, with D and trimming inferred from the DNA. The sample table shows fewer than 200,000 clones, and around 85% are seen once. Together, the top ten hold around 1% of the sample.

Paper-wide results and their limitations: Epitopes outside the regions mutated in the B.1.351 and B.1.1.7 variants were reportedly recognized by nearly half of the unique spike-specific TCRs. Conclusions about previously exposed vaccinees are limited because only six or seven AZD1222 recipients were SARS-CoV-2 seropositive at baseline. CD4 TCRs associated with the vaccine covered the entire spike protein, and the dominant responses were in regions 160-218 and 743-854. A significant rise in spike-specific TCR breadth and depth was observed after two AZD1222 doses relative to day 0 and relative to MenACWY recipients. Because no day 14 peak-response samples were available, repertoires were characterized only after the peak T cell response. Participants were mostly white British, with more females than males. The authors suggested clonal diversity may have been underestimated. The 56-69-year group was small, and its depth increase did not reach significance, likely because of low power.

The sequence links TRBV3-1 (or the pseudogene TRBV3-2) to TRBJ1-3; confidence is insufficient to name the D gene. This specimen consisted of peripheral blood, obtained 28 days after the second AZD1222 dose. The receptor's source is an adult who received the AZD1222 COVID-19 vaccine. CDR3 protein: CASSQGWGAGNTIYF. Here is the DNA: TGTGCCAGCAGCCAAGGGTGGGGAGCTGGAAACACCATATATTTT.